One and the same sample provided the 8 T cell receptor beta chains below, sequenced in a study of blood T cell repertoires in COVID-19. Measured with immunoSEQ multiplex PCR; TCRdb has only the in-frame clones, and not every one. The sample holds about 170,000 clones; around 86% are singletons and the top ten take 5.5% to 8.5%. The sequencing input was peripheral blood. The receptors here all came from a woman older than 75 in a cohort sampled during active or convalescent COVID-19.

This sequence joins TRBV19 and TRBJ1-6; no definite D call. Germline V gene data show CDR1 as LNHDA and CDR2 as SQIVND (reference sequence). The ends were cut back, 7 bases at V and 10 bases at J, with 11 bases in the middle. The CDR3 has 12 amino acids. The CDR3 loop is CASNLVGSPLHF. The CDR3 DNA is TGTGCCAGTAACCTAGTTGGCTCACCCCTCCACTTT.

This clone has just one count. The chain employs TRBV5-1 and TRBJ1-1; 9 bases are a match to TRBD1. The CDR3 sequence is 15 residues long. From germline, CDR1 is SGHRS and CDR2 YFSETQ. The V and J ends lost 3 bases and 1 base, in that order; junction bases with no gene match: 4. The CDR3 bases are TGCGCCAGCAGCTCAGACAGGGGGTCGAACACTGAAGCTTTCTTT. The encoded protein is CASSSDRGSNTEAFF.

The gene calls are TRBV4-3 and TRBJ1-2; TRBD1 agrees at 7 bases. Per germline, CDR1 LGHNA and CDR2 YSLEER. V trimming: 3 bases; J trimming: 6 bases; junction bases outside the gene matches: 7. The CDR3 sequence is 14 residues long. The CDR3 is CASSHVDRENGYTF. Here the CDR3 DNA reads TGCGCCAGCAGCCACGTCGACAGGGAGAATGGCTACACCTTC.

This rearrangement joins TRBV5-1 to TRBJ2-1; weak D call: TRBD1 (6 bases). The CDR3 consists of 15 residues. The V gene's germline CDR1 is SGHRS and CDR2 YFSETQ. V gave up 2 bases and J gave up 4 bases, with 13 bases separating them. In nucleotides, the CDR3 is TGCGCCAGCAGCTTTGTACAGGGAGAATACAATGAGCAGTTCTTC. Translation: CASSFVQGEYNEQFF.

The rearrangement joins TRBV3-1 (or the pseudogene TRBV3-2) to TRBJ2-2, with 10 bases identical to TRBD1. The length of the CDR3 is 15 residues. Germline CDR1 and CDR2: LGHDT and YNNKEL (reference sequence). The ends lost 2 bases at V and 6 bases at J; junction bases unmatched: 3. The CDR3 DNA is TGTGCCAGCAGCCAACGGACAGGGGGGTCCGGGGAGCTGTTTTTT. This codes for CASSQRTGGSGELFF.

The chain recombines TRBV7-2 with TRBJ1-5; D is undetermined. The CDR3 loop spans 15 amino acids. From germline, CDR1 is SGHTA and CDR2 FQGNSA. CDR3 DNA: TGTGCTTCGTCGGGAGGGTTGATTAGCAATCAGCCCCAGCATTTT. Its protein is CASSGGLISNQPQHF.

J is TRBJ2-3 and V is TRBV4-1, with a weak D call TRBD1 (6 bases). V lost 6 bases to trimming and J lost 3 bases, with 13 bases between them. The CDR3 has 14 residues. The germline gives CDR1 MGHRA, CDR2 YSYEKL. The CDR3 bases are TGCGCCAGCAGGCAGGGGACCAGTACAGATACGCAGTATTTT. Its translation: CASRQGTSTDTQYF.

The chain combines TRBV30 with TRBJ2-7; D is unresolved. Germline V CDR1 and CDR2: GTSNPN, SVGIG (reference sequence). This CDR3 is 13 amino acids long. V was shortened by 1 base and J by 0 bases, with 7 bases between the two germline ends. CDR3 residues: CAWSGGSSYEQYV. The CDR3 DNA reads as TGTGCCTGGAGTGGTGGTAGCTCCTACGAGCAGTACGTC.